This T cell receptor (beta chain) appears in the sequencing data of a study of early T cells in non-severe SARS-CoV-2 infection. As for the study in general: The chains were unpaired, and the sequenced material was bulk RNA from unsorted whole blood.

Researchers tagged individual cDNA molecules with unique molecular identifiers. Via MiXCR, TCRdb re-called the 5' RACE reads, giving one row per CDR3 protein. The sample yields some 98,000 distinct CDR3 sequences, 9.5% to 12% seen once. Ten or more counts support this clonotype. Trimming cost V 5 bases and J 9 bases; bases outside gene matches: 16. The CDR3 has 17 residues. CDR1 is SNHLY, CDR2 FYNNEI, per germline. Sequencing input: whole blood. The chain uses TRBV2 and TRBJ2-1, with 10 bases lining up with TRBD1. The TCR was taken from an adult who was a healthcare worker with PCR-confirmed SARS-CoV-2 infection or an uninfected control (not recorded which). The CDR3 is CASSRVAPGQGLSEQFF. In DNA, the CDR3 is TGTGCCAGCAGTCGGGTAGCCCCGGGACAGGGGTTGAGTGAGCAGTTCTTC.